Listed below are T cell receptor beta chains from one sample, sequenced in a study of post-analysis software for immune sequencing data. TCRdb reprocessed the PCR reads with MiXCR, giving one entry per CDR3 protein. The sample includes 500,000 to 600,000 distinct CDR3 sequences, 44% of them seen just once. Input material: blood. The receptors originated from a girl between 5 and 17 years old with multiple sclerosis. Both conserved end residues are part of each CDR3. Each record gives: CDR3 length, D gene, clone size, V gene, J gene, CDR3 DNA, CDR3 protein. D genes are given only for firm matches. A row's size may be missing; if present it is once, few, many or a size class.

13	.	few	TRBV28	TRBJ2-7	TGTGCCAGCAGTTTTTCCAACAGGGCGGGTCAGTACTTC	CASSFSNRAGQYF
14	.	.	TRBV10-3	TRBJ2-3	TGTGCCATCACTGGACAGAGTAGCACAGATACGCAGTATTTT	CAITGQSSTDTQYF
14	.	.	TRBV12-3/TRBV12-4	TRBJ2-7	TGTGCCAGCAGTTTAATTGAGGCTGCGGGCGAGCAGTACTTC	CASSLIEAAGEQYF
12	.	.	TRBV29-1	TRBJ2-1	TGCAGCGGGAGTCCTGGCCCAAATGAGCAGTTCTTC	CSGSPGPNEQFF
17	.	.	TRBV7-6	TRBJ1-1	TGTGCCAGCAGCTTAGCGCCTGTAGGCAAGATGAATACTGAAGCTTTCTTT	CASSLAPVGKMNTEAFF
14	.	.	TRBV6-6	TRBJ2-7	TGTGCCAGCAGAACCTTGGACGGAATCTGGGAGCAGTACTTC	CASRTLDGIWEQYF
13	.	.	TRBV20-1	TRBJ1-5	TGCAGTGGGAGGACAGCAGACAATCAGCCCCAGCATTTT	CSGRTADNQPQHF
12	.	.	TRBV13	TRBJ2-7	TGTGCCAGCAGCGCCCTCAGCTACGAGCAGTACTTC	CASSALSYEQYF
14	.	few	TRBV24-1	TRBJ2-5	TGTGCCACCAGTGATGGGCAGGGTGGAGAGACCCAGTACTTC	CATSDGQGGETQYF
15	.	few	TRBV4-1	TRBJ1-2	TGCGCCAGCAGCCAGGGGCAAGCCGGGAACTATGGCTACACCTTC	CASSQGQAGNYGYTF
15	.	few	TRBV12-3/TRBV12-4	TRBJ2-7	TGTGCCAGCAGTCTAGAGGACCCCAGGGTGGGAGAGCAGTACTTC	CASSLEDPRVGEQYF
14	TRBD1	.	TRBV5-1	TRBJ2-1	TGCGCCAGCAGCTTGGAACAGGGGAACGATGAGCAGTTCTTC	CASSLEQGNDEQFF
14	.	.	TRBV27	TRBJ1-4	TGTGCCAGCAGTTCGACAGCGTTTAATGAAAAACTGTTTTTT	CASSSTAFNEKLFF
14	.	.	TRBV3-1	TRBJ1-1	TGTGCCAGCACCGCAAGATCAGGGAACACTGAAGCTTTCTTT	CASTARSGNTEAFF
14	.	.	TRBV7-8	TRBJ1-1	TGTGCCAGCAGCTCAAGCAGGCAGAACACTGAAGCTTTCTTT	CASSSSRQNTEAFF
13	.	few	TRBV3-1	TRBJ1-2	TGTGCCAGCACCCTGTTCGGAGGCTATGGCTACACCTTC	CASTLFGGYGYTF
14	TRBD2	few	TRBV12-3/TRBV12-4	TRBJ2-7	TGTGCCAGCAGTCCCGGACTAGAGCGGGACGAGCAGTACTTC	CASSPGLERDEQYF
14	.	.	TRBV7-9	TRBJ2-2	TGTGCCAGCAGCCCTAGTATGGGGACCGGGGAGCTGTTTTTT	CASSPSMGTGELFF
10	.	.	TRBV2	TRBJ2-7	TGTGCCAGCAGAGAGGGCGAGCAGTACTTC	CASREGEQYF
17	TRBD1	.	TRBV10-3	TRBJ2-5	TGTGCCATCAGTGAGCCCCAGGGACAGGGGGCAGGGGAGACCCAGTACTTC	CAISEPQGQGAGETQYF
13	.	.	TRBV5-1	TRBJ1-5	TGCGCCAGTTCGACGGGGAAGGATCAGCCCCAGCATTTT	CASSTGKDQPQHF
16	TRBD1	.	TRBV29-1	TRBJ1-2	TGCAGCGTAGATACCTGGGGGACAGGGAGAGACTATGGCTACACCTTC	CSVDTWGTGRDYGYTF
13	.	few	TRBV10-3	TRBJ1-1	TGTGCCATCAGTGAGTCCGGAGGAGGGAAAGCTTTCTTT	CAISESGGGKAFF
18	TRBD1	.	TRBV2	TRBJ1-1	TGTGCCAGCAGTGAAGCGCTTCCGGGACAGGGACTGAACACTGAAGCTTTCTTT	CASSEALPGQGLNTEAFF
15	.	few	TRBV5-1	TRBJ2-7	TGCGCCAGCAGCCTGGGGAACAGGGAATCCTACGAGCAGTACTTC	CASSLGNRESYEQYF
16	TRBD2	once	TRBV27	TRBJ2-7	TGTGCCAGCAGTATTTCCATAGCGGGGCTAAAGTACGAGCAGTACTTC	CASSISIAGLKYEQYF
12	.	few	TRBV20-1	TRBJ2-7	TGCAGTGCTACGACTCCCCAGGCCGAGCAGTACTTC	CSATTPQAEQYF
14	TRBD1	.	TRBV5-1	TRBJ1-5	TGCGCCAGCAGCGTAGGGACAGGCAATCAGCCCCAGCATTTT	CASSVGTGNQPQHF
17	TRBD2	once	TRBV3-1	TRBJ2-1	TGTGCCAGCAGCCAAGAACGGAGGAGCGGGAGTATCGATGAGCAGTTCTTC	CASSQERRSGSIDEQFF
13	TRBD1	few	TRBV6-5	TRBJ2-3	TGTGCCAGCAGGAGACAGGGGGGGAGAGCGCAGTATTTT	CASRRQGGRAQYF
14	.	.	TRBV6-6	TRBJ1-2	TGTGCCAGCAGGCCTCCCGGCCCTAACTATGGCTACACCTTC	CASRPPGPNYGYTF
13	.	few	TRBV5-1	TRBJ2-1	TGCGCCAGCAGCTTTAGGCAGGGGAATGAGCAGTTCTTC	CASSFRQGNEQFF